The T cell receptor beta chain described here comes from a study of T cells after yellow fever vaccination. Notes on the study in general: CD4 and CD8 compartments shared a small share of clonotypes, likely from convergent recombination. Once the booster was given, most primary-vaccination clones reappeared, at more than 95% for CD4 and roughly 91% for CD8.

TCRdb fed the 5' RACE reads into MiXCR, producing one record per CDR3 protein. In the table there are a few hundred thousand distinct CDR3 sequences, approximately 7% of which are singletons. In regard to this clonotype: Its cognate antigen is unknown.

This CDR3 spans 12 amino acids. Trimming pared 3 bases from V and 6 bases from J, leaving 9 bases between. Germline V lookup: CDR1 SGHRS, CDR2 YFSETQ. V gene TRBV5-1 combines with J gene TRBJ1-1, with a tentative D call TRBD1 (5 bases). The origin of this receptor is a man aged 18 to 30 who received the YFV17D yellow fever vaccine. Specimen: PBMCs, collected roughly 46 days after the first yellow fever vaccination. The CDR3 loop reads CASSSEGPEAFF. The CDR3, as DNA: TGCGCCAGCAGCTCCGAGGGGCCTGAAGCTTTCTTT. Full variable domain (outside the CDR3, taken from reference TRBV5-1 and TRBJ1-1): KAGVTQTPRYLIKTRGQQVTLSCSPISGHRSVSWYQQTPGQGLQFLFEYFSETQRNKGNFPGRFSGRQFSNSRSEMNVSTLELGDSALYLCASSSEGPEAFFGQGTRLTVV.